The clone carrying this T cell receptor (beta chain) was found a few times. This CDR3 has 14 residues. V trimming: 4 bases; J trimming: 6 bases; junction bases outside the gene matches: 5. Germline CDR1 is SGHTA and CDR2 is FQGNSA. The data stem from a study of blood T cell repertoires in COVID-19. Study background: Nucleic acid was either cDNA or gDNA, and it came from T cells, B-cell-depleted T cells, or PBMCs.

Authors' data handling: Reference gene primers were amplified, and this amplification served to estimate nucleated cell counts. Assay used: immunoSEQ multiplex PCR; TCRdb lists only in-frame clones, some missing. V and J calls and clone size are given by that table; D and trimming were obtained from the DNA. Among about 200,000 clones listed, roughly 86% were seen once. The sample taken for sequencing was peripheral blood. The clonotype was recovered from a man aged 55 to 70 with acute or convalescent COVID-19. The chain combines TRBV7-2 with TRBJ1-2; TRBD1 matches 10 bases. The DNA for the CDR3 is TGTGCCAGCAGCTCTGGACAGGGGGTCAATGGCTACACCTTC. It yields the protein CASSSGQGVNGYTF.